The 22 T cell receptor beta chains below come from one sample, sequenced in a study of blood T cell repertoires in COVID-19. Clones were sequenced by immunoSEQ multiplex PCR, and TCRdb holds only the in-frame ones, with some missing. The sample shows roughly 200,000 clones, around 76% of them seen only once. The sequenced material came from peripheral blood. The source is a woman in her 50s with active or convalescent COVID-19.

This clone has a handful of counts. The chain joins TRBV14 to TRBJ2-3; 11 nucleotides align to TRBD2. The V gene end was trimmed by 6 bases and the J gene end by 2 bases; junction bases not matched to a gene: 4. The CDR3 extends over 15 amino acids. Germline CDR1 SGHDN, CDR2 FVKESK. The CDR3 reads CASRTSGVNTDTQYF. The CDR3 nucleotides read TGTGCCAGCAGGACTAGCGGGGTGAACACAGATACGCAGTATTTT.

V gene TRBV29-1 combines with J gene TRBJ1-1; D is perhaps TRBD1 (5 bases). Per germline, CDR1 SQVTM and CDR2 ANQGSEA. There are 11 residues in the CDR3. The germline V and J ends were trimmed by 6 bases and 9 bases, with 14 bases remaining between them. The CDR3 loop reads CSVMEGVKAFF. The CDR3 coding sequence is TGCAGCGTGATGGAAGGGGTGAAAGCTTTCTTT.

This clone appeared a few times. The genes are TRBV7-2 and TRBJ2-1; TRBD2 matches at 13 bases. CDR1 and CDR2 (germline): SGHTA, FQGNSA. This CDR3 contains 15 residues. The junction had 9 bases not matched to a gene; V was cut back by 6 bases and J by 10 bases. The CDR3 here is CASRAPGLAGLEQFF. CDR3 DNA sequence: TGTGCCAGCAGGGCACCGGGACTAGCGGGGTTAGAGCAGTTCTTC.

V is TRBV14 and J is TRBJ2-7; 7 bases map to TRBD1. CDR3 size: 15 residues. Germline V CDR1 and CDR2: SGHDN, FVKESK. With 3 bases clipped from V and 3 bases from J, the junction kept 8 bases outside the gene matches. The CDR3 sequence is CASSQIGQVGYEQYF. CDR3 nucleotides: TGTGCCAGCAGCCAGATCGGACAGGTGGGCTACGAGCAGTACTTC.

The genes are TRBV5-1 and TRBJ2-1; 8 nucleotides match TRBD2. Trimming at V came to 0 bases and at J to 5 bases, leaving 7 bases not matched to a gene. The CDR3 totals 16 residues. Looked up from germline, CDR1 is SGHRS and CDR2 is YFSETQ. The CDR3 DNA reads TGCGCCAGCAGCTTGGAAGCTAGCGGGCTCGACAATGAGCAGTTCTTC. Translated, it gives CASSLEASGLDNEQFF.

V is TRBV6-5 and J is TRBJ2-7, with D possibly being TRBD2 (6 bases). Germline loops: CDR1 MNHEY, CDR2 SVGAGI. The CDR3 contains 14 residues. V was trimmed by 4 bases and J by 0 bases, leaving 10 bases between them. The DNA for the CDR3 is TGTGCCAGCAGTTTTGGGCGGGACTCCTACGAGCAGTACTTC. It specifies CASSFGRDSYEQYF.

Written as DNA, the CDR3 is TGTGCCTGGACTCCTGGGGGGTACGAGCAGTACTTC. It codes for CAWTPGGYEQYF. This rearrangement joins TRBV30 to TRBJ2-7, with D tentatively TRBD2 (6 bases). Germline-derived CDR1 and CDR2 are GTSNPN and SVGIG (reference sequence). The CDR3 contains 12 residues. Trimming cost V 4 bases and J 4 bases, with 11 bases left between them.

V and J are TRBV5-1 and TRBJ2-2, with TRBD2 matching 15 bases. The CDR3 length is 17 residues. CDR1 is SGHRS, CDR2 YFSETQ, per germline. V dropped 4 bases and J dropped 1; count of bases not matched to a gene: 2. CDR3 in amino acids: CASSQGLAGGNTGELFF. CDR3 nucleotide sequence: TGCGCCAGCAGCCAGGGACTAGCGGGAGGGAACACCGGGGAGCTGTTTTTT.

There are a few counts of this clone. The chain joins TRBV14 to TRBJ2-7, with 9 positions matching TRBD1. V shed 4 bases, J shed 4 bases, and the junction held 20 bases outside the gene matches. Per germline, CDR1 SGHDN and CDR2 FVKESK. This CDR3 region has 19 residues. The CDR3: CASSPHRGLIVGQGYEQYF. The CDR3 region has the DNA TGTGCCAGCAGCCCCCATCGGGGTTTGATTGTGGGACAGGGATACGAGCAGTACTTC.

The chain joins TRBV3-1 (or the pseudogene TRBV3-2) to TRBJ2-5; TRBD2 aligns across 10 bases. After removal of 4 bases from V and 4 bases from J, the junction contained 3 bases not matched to a gene. This CDR3 has 14 residues. Looked up from germline, CDR1 is LGHDT and CDR2 is YNNKEL (reference sequence). As DNA, the CDR3 is TGTGCCAGCAGCCTAGCGGGGGGACGAGAGACCCAGTACTTC. Its protein product is CASSLAGGRETQYF.

Comment on this clone: The identical CDR3 is also encoded by other nucleotide sequences in the sample. The chain recombines TRBV30 with TRBJ1-2; D possibly corresponds to TRBD1 (6 bases). The germline V gene has CDR1 GTSNPN and CDR2 SVGIG (reference sequence). This CDR3 contains 13 residues. Trimming pared 3 bases from V and 7 bases from J, leaving 15 bases between. CDR3: CAWSLQGRGGYTF. In DNA, the CDR3 is TGTGCCTGGAGCCTACAGGGAAGAGGTGGCTACACCTTC.

The chain couples TRBV19 to TRBJ2-3; 10 positions match TRBD1. Germline V gene data show CDR1 as LNHDA and CDR2 as SQIVND (reference sequence). J lost 3 bases, V lost 1 base, and 4 bases had no gene match. This CDR3 spans 16 amino acids. Written as DNA, the CDR3 is TGTGCCAGTAGTATAGGACCGGGACAGGGGACAGATACGCAGTATTTT. Protein: CASSIGPGQGTDTQYF.

The chain recombines TRBV6-2 or TRBV6-3 with TRBJ2-7; 8 bases fit TRBD1. Germline V gives CDR1 MNHEY, CDR2 SVGEGT. V shed 2 bases and J 3 bases; nucleotides not matched to a gene: 15. The CDR3 extends over 18 amino acids. The CDR3 is CASSYGTGVGARDYEQYF. DNA for the CDR3: TGTGCCAGCAGTTACGGGACAGGAGTTGGCGCGCGGGACTACGAGCAGTACTTC.

A single count supports this clone. The genes are TRBV5-1 and TRBJ1-2; D perhaps matches TRBD1 (6 bases). This CDR3 has 12 residues. V dropped 4 bases and J dropped 7 bases, with 11 bases sitting between them. Per the germline V gene, CDR1 is SGHRS and CDR2 is YFSETQ. The CDR3 sequence: CASSLTGGGYTF. The CDR3 DNA sequence: TGCGCCAGCAGCCTGACAGGCGGTGGCTACACCTTC.

The chain uses TRBV19 and TRBJ1-6, with a weak D call TRBD1 (5 bases). CDR1 and CDR2 (germline): LNHDA, SQIVND (reference sequence). Between the trimmed V and J ends, which lost 6 bases and 8 bases, there was a span of 8 bases. The CDR3 sequence is 12 residues long. CDR3 region: CASSDSHSPLHF. The CDR3 coding sequence is TGTGCCAGTAGCGACAGCCATTCACCCCTCCACTTT.

This clone was observed once. The J gene is TRBJ2-5, the V gene TRBV29-1; D call uncertain. In germline, CDR1 is SQVTM, CDR2 ANQGSEA. The CDR3 contains 11 residues. Between the trimmed V and J ends, which lost 7 bases and 2 bases, there was a span of 8 bases. CDR3: CSAKPQETQYF. Written as DNA, the CDR3 is TGCAGCGCGAAGCCTCAAGAGACCCAGTACTTC.

This clone was picked up a small number of times. V and J are TRBV5-1 and TRBJ2-5; D unclear. Trimming stripped 0 bases from V and 1 base from J, with 10 bases between. CDR1 and CDR2 (germline): SGHRS, YFSETQ. This CDR3 has 15 amino acids. The CDR3 DNA is TGCGCCAGCAGCTTGGGAGTGGGCCCCCAAGAGACCCAGTACTTC. It encodes CASSLGVGPQETQYF.

The rearrangement links TRBV25-1 to TRBJ2-7; 9 positions agree with TRBD2. The CDR3 sequence is 15 residues long. The J segment lost 3 bases and the V segment lost 5 bases, leaving 8 bases of the junction unmatched. Germline values: CDR1 MGHDK, CDR2 SYGVNS. CDR3 nucleotide sequence: TGTGCCAGCAGTAAGTCCGGGACTAGCCTCTACGAGCAGTACTTC. It encodes CASSKSGTSLYEQYF.

The gene calls are TRBV4-3 and TRBJ2-1, with 10 bases matching TRBD2. Germline lookup yields CDR1 LGHNA and CDR2 YSLEER. This CDR3 comprises 16 residues. V lost 3 bases and J lost 5; bases outside the gene matches: 7. The CDR3 reads CASSQDLSGGDNEQFF. As DNA, the CDR3 is TGCGCCAGCAGCCAGGACCTCAGCGGGGGGGACAATGAGCAGTTCTTC.

The CDR3, as DNA: TGTGCCAGCAAGTCCGGGGGAAGTAGGACCGGGGAGCTGTTTTTT. It is translated as CASKSGGSRTGELFF. This rearrangement joins TRBV3-1 (or the pseudogene TRBV3-2) to TRBJ2-2; the D gene is possibly TRBD2 (6 bases). V lost 7 bases and J lost 5, with 17 bases in between. The germline V gene encodes CDR1 LGHDT and CDR2 YNNKEL (reference sequence). The CDR3 loop spans 15 amino acids.

The rearrangement uses TRBV7-2 and TRBJ2-5; TRBD2 aligns across 7 bases. Per the germline V gene, CDR1 is SGHTA and CDR2 is FQGNSA. The CDR3 length is 15 residues. The trim removed 5 bases at V and 2 bases at J, leaving 8 bases unmatched. CDR3 protein: CASSRRLAPQETQYF. The CDR3 DNA reads as TGTGCCAGCAGCCGGCGACTAGCCCCTCAAGAGACCCAGTACTTC.

This rearrangement joins TRBV15 to TRBJ2-7; TRBD1 is a possible D gene (7 bases). V was clipped by 3 bases and J by 7 bases, with 22 bases between them. Germline V CDR1 and CDR2: LNHNV, YYDKDF (reference sequence). This CDR3 has 16 residues. The CDR3 is CATSRGGGGGAYEQYF. The CDR3 DNA is TGTGCCACCAGCAGGGGGGGTGGAGGGGGCGCATATGAGCAGTACTTC. The full variable domain, completed using reference TRBV15 and TRBJ2-7, is DAMVIQNPRYQVTQFGKPVTLSCSQTLNHNVMYWYQQKSSQAPKLLFHYYDKDFNNEADTPDNFQSRRPNTSFCFLDIRSPGLGDTAMYLCATSRGGGGGAYEQYFGPGTRLTVT.